Presented here are 8 T cell receptor beta chains from one specimen sequenced in a study of response to subunit inactivated influenza vaccine. TCRdb fed the RT-PCR reads into MiXCR, producing one record per CDR3 protein. Here the sample spans about 570,000 distinct CDR3 sequences, 11% being singletons. Another study also made use of these data, one on T cells expressing NK-cell markers. That source reports: 5'RACE template switching with UMIs generated TCR beta cDNA.

This specimen consisted of PBMCs from blood, obtained on the day of vaccination. Receptor source: a man between 45 and 60 years old who received an inactivated influenza vaccine.

V is TRBV7-2 and J is TRBJ2-3, with 14 bases fitting TRBD2. Trimming at V came to 1 base and at J to 6 bases, leaving 6 bases not matched to a gene. Germline-derived CDR1 and CDR2 are SGHTA and FQGNSA. The CDR3 has 17 residues. CDR3 nucleotides: TGTGCCAGCAGCTTAGTTGCGACTAGCGGGGGGGACGATACGCAGTATTTT. Amino acid sequence: CASSLVATSGGDDTQYF. Drawing the rest from reference TRBV7-2 and TRBJ2-3, the complete variable domain is GAGVSQSPSNKVTEKGKDVELRCDPISGHTALYWYRQSLGQGLEFLIYFQGNSAPDKSGLPSDRFSAERTGGSVSTLTIQRTQQEDSAVYLCASSLVATSGGDDTQYFGPGTRLTVL.

This clonotype was counted between two and nine times. The J gene is TRBJ1-4, the V gene TRBV6-1, with D possibly being TRBD1 (5 bases). The V end was cut by 5 bases, the J end by 0 bases, with 13 bases between. CDR1 and CDR2 (germline): MNHNS, SASEGT. CDR3 length: 16 amino acids. The CDR3 protein is CASSQGQGATNEKLFF. Here the CDR3 DNA reads TGTGCCAGCAGTCAAGGTCAAGGGGCAACTAATGAAAAACTGTTTTTT.

This clonotype was found a few times. The chain carries TRBV4-2 and TRBJ2-3, with D tentatively TRBD1 or TRBD2 (5 bases each). The V end lost 0 bases, the J end lost 4 bases, and 11 bases lay between the germline ends. The CDR3 sequence is 15 residues long. Per the germline V gene, CDR1 is LGHNA and CDR2 is YNFKEQ. CDR3 coding DNA: TGTGCCAGCAGCCAAGATGGGGACCCCTCAGATACGCAGTATTTT. Amino acid sequence: CASSQDGDPSDTQYF.

This clonotype was observed at least ten times. The J gene is TRBJ2-4, the V gene TRBV9; D possibly corresponds to TRBD1 (7 bases). The V end was cut by 0 bases, the J end by 1 base, with 11 bases between. Per the germline V gene, CDR1 is SGDLS and CDR2 is YYNGEE. The CDR3 length is 16 residues. For the CDR3, the DNA is TGTGCCAGCAGCGTAGAGGGGGGACAGGCCAAAAACATTCAGTACTTC. It is translated as CASSVEGGQAKNIQYF.

The J gene is TRBJ1-1, the V gene TRBV20-1; D gene unclear. This CDR3 comprises 13 residues. V was clipped by 2 bases and J by 2 bases, with 9 bases between them. Germline values: CDR1 DFQATT, CDR2 SNEGSKA (reference sequence). CDR3 DNA sequence: TGCAGTGCTAGACGGCCAGGTAACACTGAAGCTTTCTTT. This gives the protein CSARRPGNTEAFF.

The chain employs TRBV20-1 and TRBJ2-7, with no clear D. Trimming left V 0 bases short and J 4 bases short, with 13 bases between. Germline CDR1 DFQATT, CDR2 SNEGSKA (reference sequence). The CDR3 contains 14 residues. CDR3 bases: TGCAGTGCTAGAGACGTAGGATCTAATTACGAGCAGTACTTC. Amino acids: CSARDVGSNYEQYF.

The chain combines TRBV20-1 with TRBJ2-7; 7 positions agree with TRBD2. Germline V gene lookup returns CDR1 DFQATT and CDR2 SNEGSKA (reference sequence). Trimming at V came to 0 bases and at J to 3 bases, leaving 5 bases not matched to a gene. This CDR3 is 14 amino acids long. CDR3 bases: TGCAGTGCTAGAGATCAACCGGGGGGCTACGAGCAGTACTTC. Its translation: CSARDQPGGYEQYF.

There are many counts of this clonotype. V and J are TRBV4-2 and TRBJ1-5; D call uncertain. CDR1 and CDR2 (germline): LGHNA, YNFKEQ. Trimming took off 0 bases at V and 5 bases at J, with 5 bases between the two ends. The CDR3 totals 13 residues. CDR3 loop: CASSQESHQPQHF. CDR3 nucleotide sequence: TGTGCCAGCAGCCAAGAGTCCCATCAGCCCCAGCATTTT.